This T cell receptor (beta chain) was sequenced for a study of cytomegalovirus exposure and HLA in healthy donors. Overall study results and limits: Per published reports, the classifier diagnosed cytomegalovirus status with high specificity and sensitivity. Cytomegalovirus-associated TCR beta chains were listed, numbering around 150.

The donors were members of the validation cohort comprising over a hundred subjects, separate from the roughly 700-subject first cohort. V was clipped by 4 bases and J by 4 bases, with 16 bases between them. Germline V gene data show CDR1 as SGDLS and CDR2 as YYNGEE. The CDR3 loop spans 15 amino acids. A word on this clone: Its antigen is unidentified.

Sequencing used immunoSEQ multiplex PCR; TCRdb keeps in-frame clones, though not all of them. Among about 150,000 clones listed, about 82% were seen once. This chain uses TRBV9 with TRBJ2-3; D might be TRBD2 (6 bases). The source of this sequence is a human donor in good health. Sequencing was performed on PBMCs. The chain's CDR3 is CASSNSGGAPDTQYF. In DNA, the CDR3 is TGTGCCAGCAGCAACTCAGGAGGGGCCCCAGATACGCAGTATTTT.